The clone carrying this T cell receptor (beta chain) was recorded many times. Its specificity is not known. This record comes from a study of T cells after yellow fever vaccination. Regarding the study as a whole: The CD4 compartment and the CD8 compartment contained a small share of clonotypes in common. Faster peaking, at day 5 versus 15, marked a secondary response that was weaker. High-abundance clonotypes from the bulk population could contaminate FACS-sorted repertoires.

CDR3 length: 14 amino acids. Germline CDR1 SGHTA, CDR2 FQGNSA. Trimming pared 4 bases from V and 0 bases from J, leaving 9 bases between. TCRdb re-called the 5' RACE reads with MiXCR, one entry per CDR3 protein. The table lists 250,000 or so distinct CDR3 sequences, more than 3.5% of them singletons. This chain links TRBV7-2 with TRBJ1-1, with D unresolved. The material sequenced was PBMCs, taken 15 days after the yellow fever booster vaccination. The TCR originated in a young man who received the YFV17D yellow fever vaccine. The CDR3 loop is CASSSDNMNTEAFF. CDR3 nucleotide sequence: TGTGCCAGCAGCTCCGATAACATGAACACTGAAGCTTTCTTT.